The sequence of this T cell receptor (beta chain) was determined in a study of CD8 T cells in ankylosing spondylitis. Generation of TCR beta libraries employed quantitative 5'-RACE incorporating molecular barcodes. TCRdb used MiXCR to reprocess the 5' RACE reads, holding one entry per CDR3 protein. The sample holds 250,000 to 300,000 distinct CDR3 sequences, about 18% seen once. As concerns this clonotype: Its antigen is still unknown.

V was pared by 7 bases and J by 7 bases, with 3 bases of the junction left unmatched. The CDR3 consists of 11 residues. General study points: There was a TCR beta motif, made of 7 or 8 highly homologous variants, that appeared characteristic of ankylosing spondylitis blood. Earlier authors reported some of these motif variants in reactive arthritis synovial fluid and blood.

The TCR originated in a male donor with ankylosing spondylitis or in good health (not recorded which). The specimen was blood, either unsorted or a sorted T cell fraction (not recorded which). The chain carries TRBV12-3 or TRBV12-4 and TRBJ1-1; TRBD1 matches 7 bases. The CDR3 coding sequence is TGTGCCAGCACGACAGGGATTGAAGCTTTCTTT. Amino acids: CASTTGIEAFF.